The 7 T cell receptor beta chains reported below all come from one sample, sequenced in a study of T cells in Graves' hyperthyroidism and ophthalmopathy. Amplified regions were TCR beta CDR3 sequences from RNA transcripts. The study used the HTBI primer set for a first-round RT-PCR of the TCR CDR3. TCRdb independently ran MiXCR on the multiplex PCR reads; one entry per CDR3 protein. This table holds roughly 520,000 distinct CDR3 sequences, roughly 25% found once. Sequenced material: blood. The origin of the receptors is a woman in her twenties or thirties with Graves' ophthalmopathy.

V is TRBV12-3 or TRBV12-4 and J is TRBJ2-5; D gene ambiguous. The CDR3 sequence is 13 residues long. V was pared by 3 bases and J by 5 bases, with 10 bases between. The CDR3 spells CASSFMASETQYF. CDR3 nucleotide sequence: TGTGCCAGCAGTTTTATGGCGAGCGAGACCCAGTACTTC.

This clonotype was recorded at least ten times. The J gene is TRBJ1-6, the V gene TRBV9, with TRBD1 matching over 7 bases. The V gene end was trimmed by 0 bases and the J gene end by 8 bases; junction bases not matched to a gene: 11. The CDR3 has 17 amino acids. Germline CDR1 and CDR2: SGDLS and YYNGEE. The CDR3 DNA sequence: TGTGCCAGCAGCGTAGGCCTGACCTCAGGGGGTGATTCACCCCTCCACTTT. Protein product: CASSVGLTSGGDSPLHF.

This chain's CDR3 is CASSFGRGHGYTF. CDR3 sequence (DNA): TGTGCCAGCAGTTTTGGCAGGGGGCACGGCTACACCTTC. This chain connects TRBV12-3 or TRBV12-4 to TRBJ1-2, with 8 bases matching TRBD1. The CDR3 has 13 residues. Germline trimming cut 3 bases from V and 8 bases from J; bases unmatched to any gene: 5.

V usage is TRBV11-1 and J usage is TRBJ2-5; 8 nucleotides agree with TRBD2. After removal of 5 bases from V and 2 bases from J, the junction contained 16 bases not matched to a gene. Germline assignment: CDR1 SGHAT and CDR2 FQDESV (reference sequence). CDR3 size: 18 residues. The CDR3 sequence is CASSPLSGAGGLQETQYF. For the CDR3, the DNA is TGTGCCAGCAGCCCCCTGTCTGGGGCGGGGGGCCTTCAAGAGACCCAGTACTTC.

This chain connects TRBV20-1 to TRBJ1-2; D gene unclear. This CDR3 region has 13 residues. Germline lookup yields CDR1 DFQATT and CDR2 SNEGSKA (reference sequence). Deletions cut 4 bases from V and 0 bases from J, with 9 bases between. CDR3 loop: CSANHGANYGYTF. DNA for the CDR3: TGCAGTGCTAATCATGGAGCTAACTATGGCTACACCTTC.

This clonotype showed up many times. The chain links TRBV18 to TRBJ2-1; tentatively, D is TRBD2 (6 bases). CDR1 and CDR2 from the germline V gene are KGHSH and LQKENI. CDR3 length: 15 residues. V lost 2 bases to trimming and J lost 5 bases, with 13 bases between them. CDR3 region: CASSPIGGDNNEQFF. DNA of the CDR3: TGTGCCAGCTCACCAATCGGGGGTGATAACAATGAGCAGTTCTTC.

For this clonotype: A single base separates this from a much larger clone, so it may be a read error. The chain employs TRBV6-1 and TRBJ1-5; D perhaps matches TRBD1 (6 bases). There are 15 residues in the CDR3. V lost 3 bases and J lost 2, with 11 bases in between. Per germline, CDR1 MNHNS and CDR2 SASEGT. CDR3 residues: CASSDREGGNQPQHF. CDR3 coding DNA: TGTGCCAGCAGTGATCGAGAGGGGGGCAATCAGCCCCAGCATTTT.